This T cell receptor beta chain emerged from a study of blood T cell repertoires in COVID-19. Study overall: Both acute and convalescent COVID-19 samples were obtained from the United States, Italy and Spain. The analysed material was cDNA or gDNA that came from T cells, B-cell-depleted T cells, or PBMCs.

Profiling relied on immunoSEQ multiplex PCR, and the TCRdb table lists in-frame clones only, not all of them. This sample has about 69,000 clones, with under 85% found just once. The Seattle patients joined while their infection was active and were tracked longitudinally afterward. The V gene's germline CDR1 is MNHEY and CDR2 SVGAGI. Between the trimmed V and J ends, which lost 7 bases and 1 base, there was a span of 10 bases. The CDR3 covers 13 residues. The sequence came from a man over 45 with COVID-19, enrolled during active disease. The source material was peripheral blood. The chain uses TRBV6-5 and TRBJ1-1; D is undetermined. The CDR3 DNA follows: TGTGCCAGCACCCACGGGGAGAACACTGAAGCTTTCTTT. The encoded protein is CASTHGENTEAFF.